The 5 T cell receptor beta chains listed next were all sequenced from one sample in a study of blood T cell repertoires in COVID-19. Sequencing used immunoSEQ multiplex PCR; TCRdb keeps in-frame clones, though not all of them. The data contain 150,000 or so clones, over 70% of them singletons. Source material: peripheral blood. The receptors stem from a man older than 75 with acute or convalescent COVID-19.

The chain links TRBV5-8 to TRBJ2-2, with a tentative D call TRBD1 (6 bases). V was shortened by 6 bases and J by 5 bases, with 20 bases between the two germline ends. CDR3 length: 16 amino acids. The germline gives CDR1 SGHTS, CDR2 YDEGEE. DNA for the CDR3: TGTGCCAGCAACTGGTTGACAGGTCTCAGTACCGGGGAGCTGTTTTTT. Translation: CASNWLTGLSTGELFF. Based on the CDR3 plus reference TRBV5-8 and TRBJ2-2, the full variable domain is EAGVTQSPTHLIKTRGQQATLRCSPISGHTSVYWYQQALGLGLQFLLWYDEGEERNRGNFPPRFSGRQFPNYSSELNVNALELEDSALYLCASNWLTGLSTGELFFGEGSRLTVL.

The V call is TRBV7-2, the J call TRBJ2-1; D is uncertain. This CDR3 has 15 amino acids. V lost 3 bases, J lost 2 bases, and 11 bases lay in between. Germline-derived CDR1 and CDR2 are SGHTA and FQGNSA. CDR3 bases: TGTGCCAGCAGCTTTCGACTGTCCCCCTACAATGAGCAGTTCTTC. Amino acids: CASSFRLSPYNEQFF.

This clone was counted only a few times. The CDR3 nucleotides are TGTGCCAGCAGCCTCCTAGCGGGGGGGCTTGGCGAGCAGTACTTC. Its protein is CASSLLAGGLGEQYF. This chain uses TRBV9 with TRBJ2-7; 12 bases align to TRBD2. CDR3 length: 15 amino acids. After removal of 4 bases from V and 6 bases from J, the junction contained 8 bases not matched to a gene. CDR1 is SGDLS and CDR2 is YYNGEE in the germline V gene.

Of note for this clone: The identical CDR3 is also encoded by other nucleotide sequences in the sample. J is TRBJ1-6 and V is TRBV18, with 7 bases matching TRBD1. Germline CDR1 is KGHSH and CDR2 is LQKENI. The ends lost 3 bases at V and 7 bases at J; junction bases unmatched: 6. The CDR3 sequence is 15 residues long. The CDR3 protein is CASSPRQGDNSPLHF. The CDR3 nucleotides are TGTGCCAGCTCACCTCGACAGGGTGACAATTCACCCCTCCACTTT.

V usage is TRBV30 and J usage is TRBJ1-2, with D possibly being TRBD1 (5 bases). CDR1 and CDR2 from the germline V gene are GTSNPN and SVGIG (reference sequence). Trimming pared 1 base from V and 2 bases from J, leaving 8 bases between. The CDR3 is 13 amino acids. The CDR3 here is CAWSAGINYGYTF. The CDR3 DNA sequence: TGTGCCTGGAGTGCAGGGATCAACTATGGCTACACCTTC.